These T cell receptor beta chains were read from a single sample in a study of early T cells in non-severe SARS-CoV-2 infection. From the 5' RACE reads, TCRdb called clonotypes with MiXCR, one entry per CDR3 protein. The table includes tens of thousands of distinct CDR3 sequences, about 10% detected once. Sequencing was done on a sample of whole blood. These receptors were obtained from an adult who was a healthcare worker with PCR-confirmed SARS-CoV-2 infection or an uninfected control (not recorded which). Both conserved end residues are part of each CDR3. A D gene is named only where the DNA matches it firmly. Rows give clone size only sometimes, using once, few, many, or a class for an expanded clone.

V gene: TRBV29-1; D gene: .; CDR3 length: 14; J gene: TRBJ2-7; clone size: many; CDR3 DNA: TGCAGCGTTGAGGTCAGAAGGATCAAGAACGAGCAGTACTTC; CDR3 protein: CSVEVRRIKNEQYF
V gene: TRBV12-3/TRBV12-4; D gene: TRBD2; CDR3 length: 12; J gene: TRBJ2-7; clone size: .; CDR3 DNA: TGTGCCAGCAGTCCCCCTAGCGGGATCGTTACTTTC; CDR3 protein: CASSPPSGIVTF
V gene: TRBV29-1; D gene: .; CDR3 length: 11; J gene: TRBJ2-1; clone size: many; CDR3 DNA: TGCAGCGTTCGGAGCTACAATGAGCAGTTCTTC; CDR3 protein: CSVRSYNEQFF
V gene: TRBV29-1; D gene: .; CDR3 length: 12; J gene: TRBJ1-5; clone size: many; CDR3 DNA: TGCAGCGTAGGGGGAAGCAATCAGCCCCAGCATTTT; CDR3 protein: CSVGGSNQPQHF
V gene: TRBV6-2/TRBV6-3; D gene: TRBD2; CDR3 length: 17; J gene: TRBJ2-1; clone size: few; CDR3 DNA: TGTGCCAGCAGTTATGGGACTAGCGGTAGCTCCTACAATGAGCAGTTCTTC; CDR3 protein: CASSYGTSGSSYNEQFF
V gene: TRBV7-2; D gene: .; CDR3 length: 15; J gene: TRBJ1-3; clone size: many; CDR3 DNA: TGTGCCAGCAGCTTACAGGGTTCTTCTGGAAACACCATATATTTT; CDR3 protein: CASSLQGSSGNTIYF
V gene: TRBV9; D gene: TRBD2; CDR3 length: 17; J gene: TRBJ2-1; clone size: many; CDR3 DNA: TGTGCCAGCAGCGCCCCCCACCACGGCGGGGGGCGGAATGAGCAGTTCTTC; CDR3 protein: CASSAPHHGGGRNEQFF
V gene: TRBV19; D gene: .; CDR3 length: 12; J gene: TRBJ1-5; clone size: many; CDR3 DNA: TGTGCCAGTCATCAGTTGGATCAGCCCCAGCATTTT; CDR3 protein: CASHQLDQPQHF
V gene: TRBV29-1; D gene: TRBD2; CDR3 length: 14; J gene: TRBJ2-3; clone size: few; CDR3 DNA: TGCAGCGTTGAAATTGGACTAGCACCAGATACGCAGTATTTT; CDR3 protein: CSVEIGLAPDTQYF
V gene: TRBV28; D gene: TRBD1; CDR3 length: 14; J gene: TRBJ1-6; clone size: .; CDR3 DNA: TGTGCCAGCAGGGACGGACAGGGCGAATCACCCCTCCACTTT; CDR3 protein: CASRDGQGESPLHF
V gene: TRBV3-1; D gene: .; CDR3 length: 16; J gene: TRBJ1-1; clone size: many; CDR3 DNA: TGTGCCAGCAGCCAAGTACCGGGTTCTACCCTCGGTGAAGCTTTCTTT; CDR3 protein: CASSQVPGSTLGEAFF
V gene: TRBV28; D gene: .; CDR3 length: 14; J gene: TRBJ1-2; clone size: many; CDR3 DNA: TGTGCCAGCAGCTATCCGACAGAACTCTATGGCTACACCTTC; CDR3 protein: CASSYPTELYGYTF
V gene: TRBV6-2/TRBV6-3; D gene: TRBD1; CDR3 length: 12; J gene: TRBJ1-1; clone size: .; CDR3 DNA: TGTGCCAGCAGTTCCCGGACAGGGGACGCTTTCTTT; CDR3 protein: CASSSRTGDAFF
V gene: TRBV4-1; D gene: .; CDR3 length: 16; J gene: TRBJ2-6; clone size: many; CDR3 DNA: TGCGCCAGCAGCCAAGCGGGGACGGCGGGGGCCAACGTCCTGACTTTC; CDR3 protein: CASSQAGTAGANVLTF
V gene: TRBV11-2; D gene: .; CDR3 length: 13; J gene: TRBJ1-2; clone size: .; CDR3 DNA: TGTGCCAGCAGCTTCGAAGGGAATAATGGCTACACCTTC; CDR3 protein: CASSFEGNNGYTF
V gene: TRBV5-6; D gene: .; CDR3 length: 14; J gene: TRBJ2-6; clone size: many; CDR3 DNA: TGTGCCAGCAGCGGGGAAGGTGGGGCCAACGTCCTGACTTTC; CDR3 protein: CASSGEGGANVLTF
V gene: TRBV28; D gene: .; CDR3 length: 15; J gene: TRBJ1-6; clone size: few; CDR3 DNA: TGTGCCAGCAGTTTAGTCCAGGACCCTAATTCACCCCTCCACTTT; CDR3 protein: CASSLVQDPNSPLHF
V gene: TRBV11-2; D gene: .; CDR3 length: 13; J gene: TRBJ2-2; clone size: many; CDR3 DNA: TGTGCCAGCAGCTTAGTGGTCACCGGGGAGCTGTTTTTT; CDR3 protein: CASSLVVTGELFF
V gene: TRBV10-3; D gene: TRBD1; CDR3 length: 15; J gene: TRBJ2-5; clone size: .; CDR3 DNA: TGTGCCATCAGTGAGGCTGACAGGGGGCCGCTGACCCAGTACTTC; CDR3 protein: CAISEADRGPLTQYF
V gene: TRBV9; D gene: .; CDR3 length: 16; J gene: TRBJ2-7; clone size: many; CDR3 DNA: TGTGCCAGCAGCGTATCCCCACTGGGGCGGGTCTACGAGCAGTACTTC; CDR3 protein: CASSVSPLGRVYEQYF
V gene: TRBV7-9; D gene: TRBD1; CDR3 length: 13; J gene: TRBJ1-2; clone size: many; CDR3 DNA: TGTGCCAGCAGCTTGGACAGGGCCTATGGCTACACCTTC; CDR3 protein: CASSLDRAYGYTF
V gene: TRBV2; D gene: .; CDR3 length: 12; J gene: TRBJ1-1; clone size: .; CDR3 DNA: TGTGCCAGCGGCACGGCGAACACTGAAGCTTTCTTT; CDR3 protein: CASGTANTEAFF
V gene: TRBV9; D gene: TRBD2; CDR3 length: 16; J gene: TRBJ2-5; clone size: many; CDR3 DNA: TGTGCCAGTCTCAGGCCGGGACTAGCGGGAGGAGAGACCCAGTACTTC; CDR3 protein: CASLRPGLAGGETQYF
V gene: TRBV28; D gene: .; CDR3 length: 16; J gene: TRBJ2-2; clone size: many; CDR3 DNA: TGTGCCAGCAGTTTAGCTTGGACTTTGAGGTCCGGGGAGCTGTTTTTT; CDR3 protein: CASSLAWTLRSGELFF
V gene: TRBV29-1; D gene: .; CDR3 length: 14; J gene: TRBJ1-2; clone size: .; CDR3 DNA: TGCAGCGTTGTCGACCCGGACAGACACTATGGCTACACCTTC; CDR3 protein: CSVVDPDRHYGYTF
V gene: TRBV11-2; D gene: .; CDR3 length: 14; J gene: TRBJ2-2; clone size: medium-sized; CDR3 DNA: TGTGCCAGCAGCCCTACCCGTGCGGAGGGGGAGCTGTTTTTT; CDR3 protein: CASSPTRAEGELFF
V gene: TRBV5-4; D gene: .; CDR3 length: 15; J gene: TRBJ2-2; clone size: many; CDR3 DNA: TGTGCCAGCAGCGCGGGACCACCGAACACCGGGGAGCTGTTTTTT; CDR3 protein: CASSAGPPNTGELFF
V gene: TRBV27; D gene: TRBD2; CDR3 length: 18; J gene: TRBJ2-7; clone size: many; CDR3 DNA: TGTGCCAGCAGCGCTTGGGGGAGACTAGCGGGAGGGCCCTACGAGCAGTACTTC; CDR3 protein: CASSAWGRLAGGPYEQYF
V gene: TRBV29-1; D gene: .; CDR3 length: 10; J gene: TRBJ1-1; clone size: many; CDR3 DNA: TGCAGCATGGGGGGGACTGAAGCTTTCTTT; CDR3 protein: CSMGGTEAFF
V gene: TRBV7-2; D gene: .; CDR3 length: 12; J gene: TRBJ2-7; clone size: .; CDR3 DNA: TGTGCCAGCAGCTCGGGACTCGTGAGGCAGTACTTC; CDR3 protein: CASSSGLVRQYF
V gene: TRBV12-3/TRBV12-4; D gene: .; CDR3 length: 15; J gene: TRBJ1-6; clone size: .; CDR3 DNA: TGTGCCAGCAGTCGTGGACCGAGCCTGGGGTCACCCCTCCACTTT; CDR3 protein: CASSRGPSLGSPLHF
V gene: TRBV7-2; D gene: .; CDR3 length: 13; J gene: TRBJ2-7; clone size: many; CDR3 DNA: TGTGCCAGCAGCTTAGACCAGGGATACGAGCAGTACTTC; CDR3 protein: CASSLDQGYEQYF
V gene: TRBV27; D gene: .; CDR3 length: 14; J gene: TRBJ2-7; clone size: .; CDR3 DNA: TGTGCCAGCAGTTTAGGCGGGGTCTCCTACGAGCAGTACTTC; CDR3 protein: CASSLGGVSYEQYF
V gene: TRBV27; D gene: .; CDR3 length: 14; J gene: TRBJ2-2; clone size: few; CDR3 DNA: TGTGCCAGCAGTCTCCGGGAACATTCCGGGGAGCTGTTTTTT; CDR3 protein: CASSLREHSGELFF
V gene: TRBV20-1; D gene: .; CDR3 length: 13; J gene: TRBJ2-7; clone size: .; CDR3 DNA: TGCAGTGCCCTCGAGGGAGTCCTCTACGAGCAGTACTTC; CDR3 protein: CSALEGVLYEQYF
V gene: TRBV12-3/TRBV12-4; D gene: TRBD2; CDR3 length: 15; J gene: TRBJ2-2; clone size: .; CDR3 DNA: TGTGCCAGCAGTTCGCCGGGGGGTCGTGCCGGGGAGCTGTTTTTT; CDR3 protein: CASSSPGGRAGELFF